This T cell receptor beta chain was recorded in a study of T-cell memory formation after mild COVID-19. Across the whole study: TCR clustering was largely donor specific.

TCRdb re-analysed the 5' RACE reads in MiXCR, keeping a single row per CDR3 protein. The table has 29,000 or so distinct CDR3 sequences, 12% seen once. This clonotype was counted ten times or more. This clonotype was obtained from an adult woman who had mild COVID-19 (a few samples of this study predate the infection). Cell type and time point are not known. Sequencing was carried out using PBMCs or a T cell subset sorted from them (not recorded which).

CDR3 amino acids: CASSQGAWRSSYNEQFF. The CDR3 region has the DNA TGCGCCAGCAGCCAAGGGGCATGGCGGAGCTCCTACAATGAGCAGTTCTTC. The genes are TRBV4-1 and TRBJ2-1; D gene unclear. V was shortened by 1 base and J by 0 bases, with 13 bases between the two germline ends. Germline values: CDR1 MGHRA, CDR2 YSYEKL. This CDR3 spans 17 amino acids.